This T cell receptor (beta chain) is drawn from a study of T cell repertoires in cytomegalovirus infection. Overall study: HLA-B-restricted CMV epitopes that are well studied were used alongside recently identified HLA-C-restricted ones. Overall study results and limits: The ex vivo response showed dominance by HLA-C-restricted CMV-specific TCR beta clonotypes.

TCRdb analysed the reads with MiXCR anew, one entry per CDR3 protein. The data show roughly 350,000 distinct CDR3 sequences, with roughly a third seen just once and about 13% held by the top ten. Trimming left V 3 bases short and J 5 bases short, with 16 bases between. Germline lookup yields CDR1 SGHDN and CDR2 FVKESK. The CDR3 is made up of 16 amino acids. This clonotype was recorded only once. Antigen specificity is unknown. The sample in question was cultured PBMCs, obtained from culture after CMV antigen stimulation. V gene TRBV14 combines with J gene TRBJ1-4, with D unclear. This receptor was taken from a human donor in good health (CMV status not recorded). Some clones in this sample may be carry-over from other donors' samples. The CDR3 region is CASSHGKRTGNEKLFF. The DNA of the CDR3 is TGTGCCAGCAGCCATGGAAAGAGGACGGGGAATGAAAAACTGTTTTTT.